This T cell receptor (beta chain) stems from a study of CD8 T cells in ankylosing spondylitis. Broader study findings: A motif of under ten highly homologous TCR beta variants was seen as apparently characteristic of ankylosing spondylitis blood. Significant enrichment of disease-linked clones was reported in matched ankylosing spondylitis synovial fluid. Disease-linked clones had a CD8+ phenotype and relatively low frequency in peripheral blood.

The CDR3 has 14 amino acids. CDR1 is SGDLS and CDR2 is YYNGEE in the germline V gene. Trimming took 2 bases from V and 3 from J; bases not matched to a gene: 4. The TCR beta libraries were generated through quantitative 5'-RACE incorporating molecular barcodes. MiXCR was run by TCRdb on the 5' RACE reads, yielding one entry per CDR3 protein. Here the sample spans about 42,000 distinct CDR3 sequences, approximately 3.6% being singletons. This clonotype was observed at least ten times. Its antigen is not known. The origin of this receptor is a female donor with ankylosing spondylitis or in good health (not recorded which). The sample comprised blood, either unsorted or a sorted T cell fraction (not recorded which). The V call is TRBV9, the J call TRBJ1-2; 7 bases are a match to TRBD1. CDR3 region: CASSVTGSDYGYTF. CDR3 in DNA: TGTGCCAGCAGCGTGACAGGGTCAGACTATGGCTACACCTTC.